These T cell receptor beta chains were read from a single sample in a study of Ad26.COV2.S vaccination and SARS-CoV-2 variants. Profiling relied on immunoSEQ multiplex PCR, and the TCRdb table lists in-frame clones only, not all of them. Among about 410,000 clones listed, about 91% were seen once. The sample in question was peripheral blood, obtained in a trial of Ad26.COV2.S vaccine versus placebo. All receptors come from a person between 18 and 65 years old who received the Ad26.COV2.S COVID-19 vaccine or a placebo. Each CDR3 is given with its conserved first and last residue. The D gene is left open where the match is weak. Only some rows state a clone size, as once, few, many or a class for expanded clones.

D	V	J	size	CDR3	DNA
TRBD2	TRBV5-1	TRBJ2-1	once	CASSLGAGGQNEQFF	TGCGCCAGCAGCTTAGGGGCGGGAGGGCAGAATGAGCAGTTCTTC
TRBD2	TRBV7-9	TRBJ2-3	-	CASSSGGSGSSPDTQYF	TGTGCCAGCAGCTCGGGGGGCAGCGGGAGTAGTCCAGATACGCAGTATTTT
-	TRBV11-3	TRBJ2-2	-	CASTPGSTGELFF	TGTGCCAGCACTCCGGGCAGCACCGGGGAGCTGTTTTTT
TRBD2	TRBV7-3	TRBJ2-3	-	CASSLGLAGPWDTQYF	TGTGCCAGCAGCCTCGGACTAGCGGGTCCTTGGGATACGCAGTATTTT
-	TRBV30	TRBJ2-7	-	CACSWGYEQYF	TGTGCCTGCTCCTGGGGCTACGAGCAGTACTTC
TRBD2	TRBV5-4	TRBJ2-1	-	CASSLGLAGGGSSGNEQFF	TGTGCCAGCAGCTTGGGACTAGCGGGAGGGGGCTCTTCAGGCAATGAGCAGTTCTTC
-	TRBV5-6	TRBJ2-7	-	CASSLAVDSSHEQYF	TGTGCCAGCAGCTTGGCCGTCGACAGCTCCCACGAGCAGTACTTC
-	TRBV4-1	TRBJ1-5	-	CASSQVPPGSGSNQPQHF	TGCGCCAGCAGCCAAGTACCTCCGGGGTCCGGGAGCAATCAGCCCCAGCATTTT
TRBD1	TRBV6-5	TRBJ2-1	-	CASRTGGSSYNEQFF	TGTGCCAGCAGAACAGGGGGGAGCTCCTACAATGAGCAGTTCTTC
-	TRBV5-1	TRBJ2-2	-	CASSPGFRDTGELFF	TGCGCCAGCAGCCCGGGTTTTAGGGACACCGGGGAGCTGTTTTTT
-	TRBV10-2	TRBJ1-4	-	CASTGQLEKLFF	TGCGCCAGCACCGGACAGCTTGAAAAACTGTTTTTT
TRBD2	TRBV19	TRBJ2-2	once	CASRPTGLAVNTGELFF	TGTGCCAGTAGACCCACCGGGCTAGCGGTTAACACCGGGGAGCTGTTTTTT
TRBD1	TRBV30	TRBJ2-7	-	CAWAGTGSYEQYF	TGTGCCTGGGCCGGGACAGGGTCCTACGAGCAGTACTTC
TRBD1	TRBV10-3	TRBJ1-1	-	CAIKGTGGMNTEAFF	TGTGCCATCAAAGGGACAGGGGGAATGAACACTGAAGCTTTCTTT
-	TRBV12-3/TRBV12-4	TRBJ1-1	-	CASSLRGEAFF	TGTGCCAGCAGTTTAAGGGGTGAAGCTTTCTTT
-	TRBV2	TRBJ1-6	-	CASRRRGDNSPLHF	TGTGCCAGCCGACGGAGGGGGGATAATTCACCCCTCCACTTT
-	TRBV5-1	TRBJ2-5	-	CASSLGEQETQYF	TGCGCCAGCAGCTTGGGGGAGCAAGAGACCCAGTACTTC
-	TRBV5-6	TRBJ1-2	-	CASSLDRVGYTF	TGTGCCAGCAGCTTGGACAGGGTCGGCTACACCTTC
TRBD1	TRBV10-3	TRBJ1-6	-	CAISESLWGQGNSPLHF	TGTGCCATCAGTGAATCGCTCTGGGGACAGGGCAATTCACCCCTCCACTTT
-	TRBV24-1	TRBJ1-5	-	CATSDPGSGNQPQHF	TGTGCCACCAGTGACCCCGGGAGCGGCAATCAGCCCCAGCATTTT
TRBD2	TRBV20-1	TRBJ2-1	-	CSASGGRAYNEQFF	TGCAGTGCTAGTGGCGGGAGGGCCTACAATGAGCAGTTCTTC
-	TRBV11-2	TRBJ2-3	-	CASSLAATSTDTQYF	TGTGCCAGCAGCTTAGCGGCCACCAGCACAGATACGCAGTATTTT
TRBD2	TRBV4-1	TRBJ2-2	once	CASSPGLAGGQGTGELFF	TGCGCCAGCAGCCCGGGACTAGCGGGAGGGCAGGGCACCGGGGAGCTGTTTTTT
-	TRBV19	TRBJ2-7	-	CASSILPGVREQYF	TGTGCCAGTAGTATATTGCCAGGGGTGCGCGAGCAGTACTTC
TRBD2	TRBV4-2	TRBJ2-5	-	CASSQGLAGDETQYF	TGTGCCAGCAGCCAAGGTTTAGCGGGAGATGAGACCCAGTACTTC
TRBD1	TRBV29-1	TRBJ1-4	-	CSVGGTASLTNEKLFF	TGCAGCGTGGGGGGGACAGCTAGTTTAACTAATGAAAAACTGTTTTTT
-	TRBV7-9	TRBJ1-6	-	CASSPPDGSHNSPLHF	TGTGCCAGCAGCCCACCCGACGGGTCCCATAATTCACCCCTCCACTTT
-	TRBV3-1/TRBV3-2	TRBJ2-5	-	CASSQVLASPKETQYF	TGTGCCAGCAGCCAAGTACTAGCATCCCCCAAAGAGACCCAGTACTTC
-	TRBV5-6	TRBJ2-3	-	CASSLVGGSTDTQYF	TGTGCCAGCAGCTTGGTAGGCGGTAGCACAGATACGCAGTATTTT
-	TRBV21-1	TRBJ2-1	-	CASSKTDFNNEQFF	TGTGCCAGCAGCAAGACTGATTTCAACAATGAGCAGTTCTTC
TRBD2	TRBV11-2	TRBJ2-7	-	CASSRRGGVPYEQYF	TGTGCCAGCAGCCGACGGGGGGGTGTTCCCTACGAGCAGTACTTC
TRBD1	TRBV9	TRBJ2-7	-	CASSVTTGDEQYF	TGTGCCAGCAGCGTTACGACAGGGGACGAGCAGTACTTC
-	TRBV10-3	TRBJ2-5	-	CAISEIGGLETQYF	TGTGCCATCAGTGAAATAGGGGGGTTGGAGACCCAGTACTTC